This T cell receptor beta chain appears in the sequencing data of a study of T cells in Graves' hyperthyroidism and ophthalmopathy (dated by TCRdb to the late 2010s). Regarding the study in general: Peripheral blood samples were taken at the time of initial diagnosis, prior to any treatment. TCR V-J signatures able to tell the groups apart were searched for in a discovery cohort of 100 patients, of whom 40 to 45 had Graves' ophthalmopathy and about 60 had stable Graves' hyperthyroidism. Prospective prediction of ophthalmopathy was tested in an independent validation cohort consisting of roughly 20 hyperthyroidism patients and 15 or so patients who later progressed to ophthalmopathy. The roughly 100 discovery patients were randomly split 7:3 into training and test sets. The study also compared thyroid tissue and blood T-cell repertoires from several Graves' hyperthyroidism patients. After sampling, hyperthyroidism patients received methimazole starting at 30 mg daily, and ophthalmopathy patients received high-dose intravenous methylprednisolone. TCR Vbeta CDR3 sequencing of 140 or so peripheral blood samples (over 40 ophthalmopathy, 75 hyperthyroidism and around 17 progressor patients) is reported in the paper.

Amplification of TCR beta CDR3 regions was carried out from RNA transcripts. For the first round of RT-PCR on the TCR CDR3, the HTBI primer set was used together with the Qiagen OneStep RT-PCR kit. A second multiplex PCR round built the libraries, followed by size selection and purification. Libraries were sequenced paired-end with 100 bp reads on an Illumina HiSeq2000. As for how the authors treated the data: SOAPnuke was used to process the raw data, removing reads that contained adapters or uncalled bases, had a mean Phred below 15, or lacked an exact match to the constant primer or identifier. COPE v1.2.5 was used to merge high-quality paired reads, and clonotypes were defined as unique nucleotide sequences. Clonotypes were aligned to IMGT TRBV, TRBD and TRBJ reference segments using MiTCR v1.1. Only V-J combinations with frequency above 0.0001, covering 99% to 99.2% of repertoires, were analysed. The TCS score was defined as the ratio of F50 (clonal expansion) to E x V (chaos), calculated using BLOSUM62-based TCRdist between CDR3 peptides within each V-J. Welch's t-statistics and random forest reduced 500 to 650 V-J features to fewer than 15, which were used in a naive Bayes classifier (R e1071). TCRdb reran the public reads through fastp at Q25 and MiXCR, keeping productive beta chains. Rows are unified per CDR3 protein, each entry keeping the most common DNA and genes. TCRdb, not the original authors, processed these V and J calls. Present in this sample are 650,000 to 700,000 distinct CDR3 sequences, around 16% of which were seen just once. In total, the top ten clones hold 15% of the sample.

A patient counted as having stable Graves' hyperthyroidism if no progression to ophthalmopathy occurred over 18 months of follow-up. Hyperthyroidism patients were newly diagnosed, had a disease duration of under 2 months, and were aged 18 to 65 years. Exclusion was applied to patients with uncontrolled infections, other autoimmune diseases, pregnancy or lactation. Diagnoses relied on clinical symptoms, serum thyroxine and TRAb, thyroid ultrasound and orbital computed tomography. Ficoll-Paque density gradient centrifugation was used to isolate PBMCs from approximately 10 ml of fresh peripheral blood. Total RNA was extracted using Trizol reagent, and RNA quality was assessed on an Agilent 2100 Bioanalyzer. Paper-wide results and their limitations: In validation, the model predicted progression to ophthalmopathy with about 71% sensitivity and less than 75% specificity, a median of approximately 6.5 months before onset. In cross-validation, a model built on a 13 V-J signature told ophthalmopathy apart from stable hyperthyroidism with 85% to 90% sensitivity and about 81% specificity, and in testing the same model reached 80%/75%. No statistical method was used to fix the sample size in advance, and group allocation was not hidden from the investigators. Most expanded thyroid clonotypes (frequency above 0.001) were also found in blood, which suggests that blood repertoires may mirror thyroid immune responses.

This clonotype was counted between two and nine times. This receptor's antigen is unknown. No base-level quality is on record; no much larger clone is a single base apart. Spanning cysteine to phenylalanine, the CDR3 consists of 15 amino acids. Only CDR3 DNA remains: 45 bases, in frame from the first base. The CDR1 and CDR2 encoded by the germline V gene are KGHSH and LQKENI. At the junction V is shortened by 4 bases and J by 1 base, with 13 bases in between. This receptor was taken from a man aged 50 to 59 with Graves' hyperthyroidism. The chain is made from TRBV18 and TRBJ2-5; the D element could tentatively be TRBD1 or TRBD2, as 7 bases agree for each. Sequencing was performed on blood. The sequenced DNA: TGTGCCAGCTCACTGAGCGGGACAGTCCAAGAGACCCAGTACTTC. It is translated as CASSLSGTVQETQYF.